What follows are 29 T cell receptor beta chains derived from one specimen sequenced in a study of blood T cell repertoires in COVID-19. The repertoire was sequenced with immunoSEQ multiplex PCR; TCRdb's copy has only in-frame clones and lacks some. The sample gives approximately 170,000 clones, 80% to 90% of which show up once; 1.5% to 2% is in the top ten. Sequencing was carried out using peripheral blood. The receptors originated from a man younger than 30 who had recovered from COVID-19.

This chain links TRBV4-1 with TRBJ1-6, with D possibly matching TRBD1 (5 bases). This CDR3 contains 13 residues. CDR1 and CDR2 from the germline V gene are MGHRA and YSYEKL. V shed 4 bases and J shed 11 bases, with 12 bases lying between them. The CDR3 bases are TGCGCCAGCAGCCCCCCAGGGCCAACACCCCTCCACTTT. Translation gives CASSPPGPTPLHF.

The V call is TRBV6-1, the J call TRBJ1-6, with 7 bases matching TRBD1. The CDR3 is made up of 14 amino acids. V gave up 7 bases and J gave up 6 bases; unmatched junction bases: 6. CDR1 and CDR2 (germline): MNHNS, SASEGT. The CDR3 DNA reads as TGTGCCAGCATTGGGACAGTGGGTAATTCACCCCTCCACTTT. This encodes CASIGTVGNSPLHF.

This clone was recorded only once. V usage is TRBV18 and J usage is TRBJ2-7, with TRBD2 matching 11 bases. CDR1 is KGHSH, CDR2 LQKENI, per germline. The trim removed 1 base at V and 3 bases at J, leaving 8 bases unmatched. This CDR3 is 17 amino acids long. The CDR3 spells CASSPRLAGGEDYEQYF. The DNA of the CDR3 is TGTGCCAGCTCACCACGGCTAGCGGGAGGAGAAGACTACGAGCAGTACTTC.

This clone was picked up many times. The chain is built from TRBV7-2 and TRBJ2-7; 9 nucleotides agree with TRBD2. This CDR3 is built from 16 residues. Losses at the gene ends were 1 base for V and 5 bases for J; bases not matched to a gene: 9. The germline gives CDR1 SGHTA, CDR2 FQGNSA. As DNA, the CDR3 is TGTGCCAGCAGCTTAGTTCTAGCGGGACCGCGGAACGAGCAGTACTTC. Protein sequence: CASSLVLAGPRNEQYF.

The chain combines TRBV11-1 with TRBJ1-6; 7 bases fit TRBD1. The V gene end was trimmed by 5 bases and the J gene end by 12 bases; junction bases not matched to a gene: 10. This CDR3 spans 14 amino acids. Germline V lookup: CDR1 SGHAT, CDR2 FQDESV (reference sequence). The CDR3 here is CASSLDREVGPLHF. The CDR3 DNA is TGTGCCAGCAGCCTTGACAGGGAGGTAGGACCCCTCCACTTT.

The V and J genes are TRBV9 and TRBJ1-4; D is possibly TRBD1 (5 bases). The V and J ends lost 4 bases and 6 bases respectively, with 16 bases between them. The CDR3 has 15 residues. CDR1 and CDR2 (germline): SGDLS, YYNGEE. CDR3 coding DNA: TGTGCCAGCAGCCCGCAGGGTGAGAGGTATGAAAAACTGTTTTTT. This encodes CASSPQGERYEKLFF.

This clone showed up just a few times. This chain joins TRBV28 and TRBJ2-3; 12 bases line up with TRBD2. Per germline, CDR1 MDHEN and CDR2 SYDVKM. V gave up 6 bases and J gave up 0 bases; unmatched junction bases: 4. This CDR3 contains 16 residues. The DNA for the CDR3 is TGTGCCAGCAGAAGGACTAGCGGGGCCAGCACAGATACGCAGTATTTT. Protein product: CASRRTSGASTDTQYF. Together with reference TRBV28 and TRBJ2-3, the CDR3 gives the full variable domain: DVKVTQSSRYLVKRTGEKVFLECVQDMDHENMFWYRQDPGLGLRLIYFSYDVKMKEKGDIPEGYSVSREKKERFSLILESASTNQTSMYLCASRRTSGASTDTQYFGPGTRLTVL.

The rearrangement joins TRBV11-2 to TRBJ2-7; tentative D call: TRBD2 (6 bases). The CDR3 totals 14 residues. V lost 1 base and J 4 bases, leaving 11 bases between the germline ends. Germline values: CDR1 SGHAT, CDR2 FQNNGV. CDR3 sequence reads: CASSLGTSYYEQYF. The CDR3 coding sequence is TGTGCCAGCAGCTTAGGCACTAGCTATTACGAGCAGTACTTC.

CDR3: CAITQGGTGELFF. CDR3 in DNA: TGTGCCATCACCCAGGGGGGAACCGGGGAGCTGTTTTTT. The gene calls are TRBV10-3 and TRBJ2-2; D might be TRBD1 (7 bases). Germline CDR1 is ENHRY and CDR2 is SYGVKD. V was trimmed by 7 bases and J by 5 bases, leaving 11 bases between them. This CDR3 contains 13 residues.

The CDR3 loop reads CASSLVREGPYEQYF. DNA for the CDR3: TGTGCCAGCAGCTTGGTCCGGGAGGGGCCCTACGAGCAGTACTTC. The chain has TRBV5-4 and TRBJ2-7; 8 bases line up with TRBD2. This CDR3 region has 15 residues. The trim removed 0 bases at V and 2 bases at J, leaving 4 bases unmatched. Germline assignment: CDR1 SGHNT and CDR2 YYREEE (reference sequence).

The J gene is TRBJ2-7, the V gene TRBV13, with 9 bases lining up with TRBD2. Germline CDR1 reads PRHDT; CDR2 reads FYEKMQ (reference sequence). J was trimmed by 5 bases and V by 5 bases; bases with no gene match: 10. This CDR3 has 15 residues. DNA of the CDR3: TGTGCCAGCAGCCCCCCTTTAGCGGGGGTTAACGAGCAGTACTTC. Amino acids: CASSPPLAGVNEQYF.

V gene TRBV24-1 combines with J gene TRBJ2-5; perhaps TRBD2 as D (6 bases). The V end lost 5 bases, the J end lost 1 base, and 13 bases lay between the germline ends. CDR1 KGHDR and CDR2 SFDVKD come from the germline V gene. This CDR3 comprises 15 residues. The CDR3 reads CATSAAWEAQETQYF. CDR3 nucleotides: TGTGCCACCAGTGCCGCTTGGGAGGCCCAAGAGACCCAGTACTTC.

V is TRBV28 and J is TRBJ2-3; D possibly corresponds to TRBD1 (6 bases). Germline V gives CDR1 MDHEN, CDR2 SYDVKM. CDR3 length equals 14 residues. Trimming removed 6 bases at V and 4 bases at J, with 14 bases between. The CDR3 DNA reads as TGTGCCAGCAGGACAGGCGGTTCCGCAGATACGCAGTATTTT. This encodes CASRTGGSADTQYF.

The V gene is TRBV4-3, the J gene TRBJ2-2; perhaps TRBD1 as D (5 bases). The V gene's germline CDR1 is LGHNA and CDR2 YSLEER. V was trimmed by 1 base and J by 6 bases, leaving 12 bases between them. The CDR3 consists of 15 residues. The CDR3 loop is CASSQAAQGAGELFF. The CDR3 bases are TGCGCCAGCAGCCAAGCCGCTCAGGGTGCCGGGGAGCTGTTTTTT.

V usage is TRBV10-3 and J usage is TRBJ1-1; 7 bases line up with TRBD1. After removal of 10 bases from V and 1 base from J, the junction contained 3 bases not matched to a gene. The CDR3 covers 12 residues. Germline V CDR1 and CDR2: ENHRY, SYGVKD. The CDR3 sequence is CASQGGNTEAFF. CDR3 DNA: TGTGCCAGCCAGGGGGGGAACACTGAAGCTTTCTTT.

This chain connects TRBV28 to TRBJ1-6; TRBD1 matches 12 bases. The germline CDR1 and CDR2 sequences are MDHEN and SYDVKM. The V segment lost 3 bases and the J segment 9 bases; nucleotides outside the gene matches: 6. The CDR3 sequence is 16 residues long. The CDR3 protein is CASSLGTGGRGSPLHF. The CDR3, as DNA: TGTGCCAGCAGTTTGGGGACAGGGGGCCGGGGTTCACCCCTCCACTTT. The full variable domain, in which reference TRBV28 and TRBJ1-6 provide the parts outside the CDR3, is DVKVTQSSRYLVKRTGEKVFLECVQDMDHENMFWYRQDPGLGLRLIYFSYDVKMKEKGDIPEGYSVSREKKERFSLILESASTNQTSMYLCASSLGTGGRGSPLHFGNGTRLTVT.

The chain carries TRBV10-3 and TRBJ2-7; 8 bases map to TRBD2. Germline assignment: CDR1 ENHRY and CDR2 SYGVKD. The ends lost 4 bases at V and 0 bases at J; junction bases unmatched: 11. There are 17 residues in the CDR3. CDR3 amino acids: CAISGTSGAGDSYEQYF. For the CDR3, the DNA is TGTGCCATCAGTGGGACCTCTGGAGCGGGGGACTCCTACGAGCAGTACTTC.

The gene calls are TRBV28 and TRBJ2-5, with 9 bases that match TRBD2. Germline-derived CDR1 and CDR2 are MDHEN and SYDVKM. V gave up 7 bases and J gave up 7 bases; unmatched junction bases: 19. The CDR3 extends over 17 amino acids. The CDR3 DNA is TGTGCCAGCAACTTAGGGGCAGGGCCGGGACTAGCAGGGACCCAGTACTTC. Translating it yields CASNLGAGPGLAGTQYF.

The chain is built from TRBV6-2 or TRBV6-3 and TRBJ1-1, with D possibly TRBD1 on 5 matching bases. V lost 2 bases, J lost 2 bases, and 15 bases lay in between. The length of the CDR3 is 16 residues. Germline CDR1 is MNHEY and CDR2 is SVGEGT. The CDR3 coding sequence is TGTGCCAGCAGTTACGCCCCAGGGCCCCCTAACACTGAAGCTTTCTTT. Encoded protein: CASSYAPGPPNTEAFF.

The rearrangement links TRBV27 to TRBJ1-2, with D tentatively TRBD1 (5 bases). The CDR3 is made up of 15 amino acids. V was cut by 1 base and J by 5 bases, with 14 bases left in between. CDR1 and CDR2 from the germline V gene are MNHEY and SMNVEV (reference sequence). The CDR3 nucleotides read TGTGCCAGCAGTTTATTTGGGGGGGACGGTTATGGCTACACCTTC. This translates into CASSLFGGDGYGYTF.

The chain employs TRBV5-1 and TRBJ2-5, with 10 bases lining up with TRBD2. The V gene's germline CDR1 is SGHRS and CDR2 YFSETQ. The CDR3 spans 16 residues. The J segment lost 4 bases and the V segment lost 1 base, leaving 7 bases of the junction unmatched. Here the CDR3 DNA reads TGCGCCAGCAGCTTGTACCTAGCGGGGGCCGGAGAGACCCAGTACTTC. Amino acids: CASSLYLAGAGETQYF. Full variable domain (missing parts from reference TRBV5-1 and TRBJ2-5): KAGVTQTPRYLIKTRGQQVTLSCSPISGHRSVSWYQQTPGQGLQFLFEYFSETQRNKGNFPGRFSGRQFSNSRSEMNVSTLELGDSALYLCASSLYLAGAGETQYFGPGTRLLVL.

The CDR3 nucleotides read TGTGCCAGTAGTATAGCCGGGACAGGGTTTAATTCACCCCTCCACTTT. It is translated as CASSIAGTGFNSPLHF. The chain couples TRBV19 to TRBJ1-6, with 9 bases that match TRBD1. Germline V gene sequence: CDR1 LNHDA, CDR2 SQIVND (reference sequence). CDR3 size: 16 residues. With 1 base clipped from V and 6 bases from J, the junction kept 4 bases outside the gene matches.

The V call is TRBV2, the J call TRBJ1-1; D gene ambiguous. Germline V gene sequence: CDR1 SNHLY, CDR2 FYNNEI. The CDR3 sequence is 10 residues long. V was pared by 3 bases and J by 7 bases, with 3 bases between. This CDR3 is CASSDSEAFF. CDR3 DNA sequence: TGTGCCAGCAGTGACAGTGAAGCTTTCTTT. The variable domain in full, completed from reference TRBV2 and TRBJ1-1, reads EPEVTQTPSHQVTQMGQEVILRCVPISNHLYFYWYRQILGQKVEFLVSFYNNEISEKSEIFDDQFSVERPDGSNFTLKIRSTKLEDSAMYFCASSDSEAFFGQGTRLTVV.

The CDR3 region is CASSTGSFNTEAFF. The CDR3 DNA follows: TGTGCCAGCAGTACAGGGTCCTTCAACACTGAAGCTTTCTTT. V usage is TRBV2 and J usage is TRBJ1-1, with D possibly matching TRBD1 (6 bases). This CDR3 region has 14 residues. The germline gives CDR1 SNHLY, CDR2 FYNNEI. V lost 5 bases, J lost 2 bases, and 12 bases lay in between.

The chain employs TRBV2 and TRBJ2-7; D gene unclear. Trimming pared 0 bases from V and 0 bases from J, leaving 3 bases between. The CDR3 contains 13 residues. Germline V gene data show CDR1 as SNHLY and CDR2 as FYNNEI. Written as DNA, the CDR3 is TGTGCCAGCAGTGAAGCCAGCTCCTACGAGCAGTACTTC. It codes for CASSEASSYEQYF. The whole variable domain, remainder taken from reference TRBV2 and TRBJ2-7, is EPEVTQTPSHQVTQMGQEVILRCVPISNHLYFYWYRQILGQKVEFLVSFYNNEISEKSEIFDDQFSVERPDGSNFTLKIRSTKLEDSAMYFCASSEASSYEQYFGPGTRLTVT.

The V gene is TRBV14, the J gene TRBJ2-2, with TRBD1 as a possible D gene (5 bases). V lost 5 bases, J lost 7 bases, and 8 bases lay in between. The V gene's germline CDR1 is SGHDN and CDR2 FVKESK. The CDR3 covers 12 residues. This CDR3 is CASSTDSGELFF. CDR3 in DNA: TGTGCCAGCAGCACAGACAGCGGGGAGCTGTTTTTT.

The rearrangement uses TRBV28 and TRBJ1-2; 10 bases align to TRBD1. V was clipped by 5 bases and J by 2 bases; unmatched bases: 5. Per the germline V gene, CDR1 is MDHEN and CDR2 is SYDVKM. This CDR3 comprises 15 residues. The CDR3 nucleotides are TGTGCCAGCAGTCCCCCGGGACAGGGGAACTATGGCTACACCTTC. Amino acid sequence: CASSPPGQGNYGYTF.

The rearrangement uses TRBV9 and TRBJ1-1; TRBD1 matches at 9 bases. Per germline, CDR1 SGDLS and CDR2 YYNGEE. The CDR3 has 14 residues. V shed 4 bases, J shed 4 bases, and the junction held 5 bases outside the gene matches. CDR3 residues: CASSPGQGITEAFF. The CDR3 DNA sequence: TGTGCCAGCAGCCCAGGACAGGGGATCACTGAAGCTTTCTTT.

The rearrangement joins TRBV6-2 or TRBV6-3 to TRBJ1-5, with D tentatively TRBD1 (6 bases). With 2 bases removed from V and 9 bases from J, the gap between germline ends came to 14 bases. CDR1 is MNHEY, CDR2 SVGEGT, per germline. The CDR3 sequence is 14 residues long. The CDR3 coding sequence is TGTGCCAGCAGTTACAGGGGGGGTATGGGGCCCCAGCATTTT. Protein: CASSYRGGMGPQHF.